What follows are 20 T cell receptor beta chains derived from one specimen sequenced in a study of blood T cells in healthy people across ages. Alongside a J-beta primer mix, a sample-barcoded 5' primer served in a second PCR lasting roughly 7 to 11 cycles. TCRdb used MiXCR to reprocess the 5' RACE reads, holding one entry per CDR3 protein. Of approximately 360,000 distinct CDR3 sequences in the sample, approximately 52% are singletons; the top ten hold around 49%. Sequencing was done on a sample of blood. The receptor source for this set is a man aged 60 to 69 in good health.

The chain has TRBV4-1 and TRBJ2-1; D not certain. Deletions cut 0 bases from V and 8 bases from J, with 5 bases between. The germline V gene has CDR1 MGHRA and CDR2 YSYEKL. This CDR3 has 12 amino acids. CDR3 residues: CASSQDRDEQFF. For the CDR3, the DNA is TGCGCCAGCAGCCAAGATCGCGATGAGCAGTTCTTC.

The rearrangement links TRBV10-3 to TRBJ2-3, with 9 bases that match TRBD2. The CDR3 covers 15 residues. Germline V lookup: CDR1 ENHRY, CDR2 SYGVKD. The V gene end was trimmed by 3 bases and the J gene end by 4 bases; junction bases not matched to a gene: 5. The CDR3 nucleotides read TGTGCCATCAGTGATCAGGGCGGGGGGGCAGATACGCAGTATTTT. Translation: CAISDQGGGADTQYF.

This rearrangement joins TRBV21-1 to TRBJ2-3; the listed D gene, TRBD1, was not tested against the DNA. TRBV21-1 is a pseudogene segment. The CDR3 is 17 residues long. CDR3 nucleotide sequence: TGTGCCAGCAGCAAAGTGGGGGCAGGGGATTTGTCAGATACGCAGTATTTT. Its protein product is CASSKVGAGDLSDTQYF.

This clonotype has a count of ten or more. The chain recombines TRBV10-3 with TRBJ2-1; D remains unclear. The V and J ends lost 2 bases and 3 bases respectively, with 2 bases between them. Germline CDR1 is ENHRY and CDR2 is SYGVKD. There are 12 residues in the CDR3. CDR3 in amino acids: CAISERYNEQFF. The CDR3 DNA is TGTGCCATCAGTGAGCGCTACAATGAGCAGTTCTTC.

CDR3 amino acids: CASSPGGVPSETQYF. CDR3 nucleotide sequence: TGTGCCAGCTCACCCGGGGGAGTCCCTTCAGAGACCCAGTACTTC. The V and J genes are TRBV18 and TRBJ2-7, with D perhaps TRBD2 (6 bases). The end of the DNA aligns better with TRBJ2-5, so the J call may be wrong. Germline V gene lookup returns CDR1 KGHSH and CDR2 LQKENI. The CDR3 has 15 residues.

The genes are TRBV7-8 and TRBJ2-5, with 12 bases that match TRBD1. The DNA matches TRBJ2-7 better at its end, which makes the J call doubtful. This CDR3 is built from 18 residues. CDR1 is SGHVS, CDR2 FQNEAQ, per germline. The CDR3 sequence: CASSLWGQGASLTYEQYF. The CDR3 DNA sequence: TGTGCCAGCAGCCTATGGGGACAGGGGGCCTCACTCACCTACGAGCAGTACTTC.

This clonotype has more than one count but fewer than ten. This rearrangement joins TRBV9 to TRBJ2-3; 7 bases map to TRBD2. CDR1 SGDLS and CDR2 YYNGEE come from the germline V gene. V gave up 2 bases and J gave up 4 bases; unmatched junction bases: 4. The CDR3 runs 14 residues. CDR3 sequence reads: CASSVGGSADTQYF. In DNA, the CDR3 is TGTGCCAGCAGCGTTGGCGGGAGTGCAGATACGCAGTATTTT.

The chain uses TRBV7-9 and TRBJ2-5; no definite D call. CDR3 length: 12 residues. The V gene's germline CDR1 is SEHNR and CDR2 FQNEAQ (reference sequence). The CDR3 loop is CLSLDLGETQYF. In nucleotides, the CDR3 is TGTCTCAGCTTGGATTTGGGAGAGACCCAGTACTTC.

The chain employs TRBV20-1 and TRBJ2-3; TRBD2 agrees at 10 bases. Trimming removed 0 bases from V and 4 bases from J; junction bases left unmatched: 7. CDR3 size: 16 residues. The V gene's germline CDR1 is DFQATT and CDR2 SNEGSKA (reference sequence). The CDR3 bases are TGCAGTGCTAGAGAGGCTAGCGGGAGAGGAGCAGATACGCAGTATTTT. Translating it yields CSAREASGRGADTQYF.

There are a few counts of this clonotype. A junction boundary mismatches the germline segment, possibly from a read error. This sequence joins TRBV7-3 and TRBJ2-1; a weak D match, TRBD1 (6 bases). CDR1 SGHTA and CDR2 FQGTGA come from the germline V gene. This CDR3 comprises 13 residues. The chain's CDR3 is CASSVTADSEQFF. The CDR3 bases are TGTGCCAGCAGCGTAACGGCGGACAGTGAGCAGTTCTTC.

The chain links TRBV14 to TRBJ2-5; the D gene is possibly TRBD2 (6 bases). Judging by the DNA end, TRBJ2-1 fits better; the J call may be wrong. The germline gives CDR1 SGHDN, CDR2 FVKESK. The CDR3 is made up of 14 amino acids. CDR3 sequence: CASSQDPWRDAQFF. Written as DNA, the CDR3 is TGTGCCAGCAGCCAAGATCCTTGGAGGGACGCGCAGTTCTTC.

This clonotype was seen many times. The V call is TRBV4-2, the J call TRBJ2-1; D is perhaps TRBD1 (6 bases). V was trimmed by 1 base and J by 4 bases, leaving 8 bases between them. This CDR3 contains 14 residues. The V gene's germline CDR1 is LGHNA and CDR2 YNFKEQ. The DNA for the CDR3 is TGTGCCAGCAGCCAAGCCGGACAGTACAATGAGCAGTTCTTC. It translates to CASSQAGQYNEQFF.

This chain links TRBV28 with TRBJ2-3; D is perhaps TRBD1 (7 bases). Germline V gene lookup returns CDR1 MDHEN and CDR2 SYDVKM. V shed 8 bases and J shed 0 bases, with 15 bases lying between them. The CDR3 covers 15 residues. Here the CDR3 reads CASEGGTASTDTQYF. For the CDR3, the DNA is TGTGCCAGCGAAGGAGGGACAGCTAGCACAGATACGCAGTATTTT.

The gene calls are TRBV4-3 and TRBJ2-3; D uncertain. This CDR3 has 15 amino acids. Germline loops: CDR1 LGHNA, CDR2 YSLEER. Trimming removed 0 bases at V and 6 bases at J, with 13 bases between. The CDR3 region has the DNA TGCGCCAGCAGCCAAGATCTTGATTTGGCGGATACGCAGTATTTT. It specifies CASSQDLDLADTQYF.

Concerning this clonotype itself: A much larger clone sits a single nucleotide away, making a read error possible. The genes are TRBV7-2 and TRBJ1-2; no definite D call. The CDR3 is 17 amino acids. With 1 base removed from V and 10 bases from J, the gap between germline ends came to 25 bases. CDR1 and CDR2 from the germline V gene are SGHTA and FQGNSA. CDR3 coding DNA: TGTGCCAGCAGCTTAGATTCCGGCAGGAGGCGGGAAAATGACTACACCTTC. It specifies CASSLDSGRRRENDYTF.

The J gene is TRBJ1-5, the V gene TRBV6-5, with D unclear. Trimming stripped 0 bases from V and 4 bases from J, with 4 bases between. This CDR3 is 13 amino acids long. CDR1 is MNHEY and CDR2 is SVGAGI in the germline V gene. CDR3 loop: CASSYSRNQPQHF. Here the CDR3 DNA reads TGTGCCAGCAGTTACTCGAGAAATCAGCCCCAGCATTTT.

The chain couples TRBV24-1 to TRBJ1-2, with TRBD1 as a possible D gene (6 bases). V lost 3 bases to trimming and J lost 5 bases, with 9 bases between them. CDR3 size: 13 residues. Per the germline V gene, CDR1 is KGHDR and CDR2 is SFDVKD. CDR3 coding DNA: TGTGCCACCAGTGATGGGACAAAATATGGCTACACCTTC. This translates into CATSDGTKYGYTF.

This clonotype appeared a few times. This CDR3 is CASSVITGREQYF. CDR3 nucleotide sequence: TGTGCCAGCAGTGTAATCACGGGGCGAGAGCAGTACTTC. The chain joins TRBV6-4 to TRBJ2-4, with D tentatively TRBD1 or TRBD2 (5 bases each). Trimming shortened V by 4 bases and J by 13 bases, and 17 bases separated the two germline ends. The CDR3 totals 13 residues. The germline gives CDR1 MRHNA, CDR2 SNTAGT.

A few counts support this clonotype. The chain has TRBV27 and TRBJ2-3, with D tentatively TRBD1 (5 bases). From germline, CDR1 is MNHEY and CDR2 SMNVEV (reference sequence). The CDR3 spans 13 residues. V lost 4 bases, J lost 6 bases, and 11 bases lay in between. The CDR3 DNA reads TGTGCCAGCAGTTACAGGAGTCGGGATACGCAGTATTTT. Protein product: CASSYRSRDTQYF.

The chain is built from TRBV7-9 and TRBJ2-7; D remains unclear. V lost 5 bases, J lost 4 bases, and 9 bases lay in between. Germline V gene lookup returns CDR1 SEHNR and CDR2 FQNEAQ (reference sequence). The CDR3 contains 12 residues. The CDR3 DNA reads TGTGCCAGCAGCAAAGTCCAGTACGAGCAGTACTTC. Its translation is CASSKVQYEQYF.